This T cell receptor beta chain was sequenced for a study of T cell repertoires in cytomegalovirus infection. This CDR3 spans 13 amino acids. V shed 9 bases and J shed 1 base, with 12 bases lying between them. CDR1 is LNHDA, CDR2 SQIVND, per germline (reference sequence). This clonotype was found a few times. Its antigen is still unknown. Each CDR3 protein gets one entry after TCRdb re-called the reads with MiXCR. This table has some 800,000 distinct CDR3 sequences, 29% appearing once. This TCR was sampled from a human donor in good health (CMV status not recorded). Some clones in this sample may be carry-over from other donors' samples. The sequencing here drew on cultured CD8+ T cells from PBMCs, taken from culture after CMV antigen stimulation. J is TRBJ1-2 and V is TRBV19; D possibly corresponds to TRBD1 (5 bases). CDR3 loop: CASIGGYNYGYTF. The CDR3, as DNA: TGTGCCAGCATCGGGGGATATAACTATGGCTACACCTTC.